A single sample gave rise to the 5 T cell receptor beta chains below, sequenced in a study of shared clonotypes between healthy human individuals. Naive CD8 cells lacked CD45RO and underwent positive selection for CCR7, leaving out terminally differentiated effector memory CD45RA+ cells. The data were produced by immunoSEQ multiplex PCR, yet TCRdb's version contains in-frame clones alone and is incomplete. The top ten clones hold around 1.1% of a sample with about 2 million clones, approximately 94% of them seen once. The sample consisted of naive CD8+ T cells sorted from blood. The origin of the receptors is a man between 18 and 35 years old in good health.

This clone was seen a handful of times. The chain is built from TRBV28 and TRBJ1-6, with D possibly TRBD1 on 6 matching bases. V was cut by 3 bases and J by 10 bases, with 7 bases left in between. This CDR3 contains 12 residues. Germline V gives CDR1 MDHEN, CDR2 SYDVKM. The CDR3 bases are TGTGCCAGCAGTTTGGACAGCTCACCCCTCCACTTT. It translates to CASSLDSSPLHF.

J is TRBJ1-4 and V is TRBV27; D not resolved. Deletions cut 4 bases from V and 0 bases from J, with 9 bases between. The CDR3 extends over 15 amino acids. Germline V lookup: CDR1 MNHEY, CDR2 SMNVEV (reference sequence). For the CDR3, the DNA is TGTGCCAGCAGTTACCTAGCTGCAACTAATGAAAAACTGTTTTTT. Translating it yields CASSYLAATNEKLFF.

The chain uses TRBV29-1 and TRBJ1-2; weak D call: TRBD1 (5 bases). The V end lost 6 bases, the J end lost 8 bases, and 13 bases lay between the germline ends. The germline gives CDR1 SQVTM, CDR2 ANQGSEA. The CDR3 loop spans 11 amino acids. The CDR3 protein is CSVYRDEGYTF. In DNA, the CDR3 is TGCAGCGTCTACCGGGACGAAGGCTACACCTTC.

The V and J genes are TRBV27 and TRBJ2-7; D may be TRBD1 (6 bases). V shed 6 bases and J shed 7 bases, with 16 bases lying between them. The length of the CDR3 is 13 residues. Germline-derived CDR1 and CDR2 are MNHEY and SMNVEV (reference sequence). CDR3 sequence reads: CASSVTGLGEQYF. DNA of the CDR3: TGTGCCAGCAGCGTGACAGGTTTAGGAGAGCAGTACTTC.

As concerns this clone: The same CDR3 is also encoded by other DNA sequences in this sample. The rearrangement links TRBV13 to TRBJ2-7; D unresolved. The CDR3 is 13 amino acids. In germline, CDR1 is PRHDT, CDR2 FYEKMQ (reference sequence). The ends were cut back, 5 bases at V and 2 bases at J, with 10 bases in the middle. The CDR3 loop is CASSLGRAYEQYF. The CDR3 coding sequence is TGTGCCAGCAGCCTCGGACGGGCCTACGAGCAGTACTTC.